These 18 T cell receptor beta chains came from one sample sequenced in a study of response to subunit inactivated influenza vaccine. From the RT-PCR reads, TCRdb called clonotypes with MiXCR, one entry per CDR3 protein. Among about 530,000 distinct CDR3 sequences listed, approximately 12% were seen once. Sequencing used PBMCs from blood, obtained on the day of vaccination. The receptor set was obtained from a man aged 50-60 years who received an inactivated influenza vaccine.

This clonotype was found a few times. The J gene is TRBJ2-4, the V gene TRBV4-3; tentative D call: TRBD2 (6 bases). Germline assignment: CDR1 LGHNA and CDR2 YSLEER. The CDR3 is made up of 16 amino acids. V was cut by 0 bases and J by 6 bases, with 15 bases left in between. The CDR3 DNA reads TGCGCCAGCAGCCAAGATCAGGCGGGGCCCCTAAACATTCAGTACTTC. It translates to CASSQDQAGPLNIQYF.

This clonotype has just a few counts. The junction and the germline gene differ at one end; a read error may be behind it. This chain connects TRBV7-7 to TRBJ2-2; 8 nucleotides match TRBD1. CDR3 length: 15 residues. CDR1 and CDR2 from the germline V gene are SSHAT and FNYEAQ (reference sequence). For the CDR3, the DNA is TGTGCTAGCAGCTTATCAGGGGGCGCGGCCGGGGAGCTGTTTTTT. It translates to CASSLSGGAAGELFF. The full variable domain, its missing parts supplied by reference TRBV7-7 and TRBJ2-2, is GAGVSQSPRYKVTKRGQDVTLRCDPISSHATLYWYQQALGQGPEFLTYFNYEAQPDKSGLPSDRFSAERPEGSISTLTIQRTEQRDSAMYRCASSLSGGAAGELFFGEGSRLTVL.

The chain uses TRBV6-1 and TRBJ2-2; D ambiguous. The CDR3 length is 15 residues. With 7 bases removed from V and 7 bases from J, the gap between germline ends came to 19 bases. CDR1 is MNHNS and CDR2 is SASEGT in the germline V gene. CDR3 nucleotide sequence: TGTGCCAGCACTAAAGGACCGTCTTCTCTCGGGGAGCTGTTTTTT. Translating it yields CASTKGPSSLGELFF.

This clonotype was observed a few times. This chain links TRBV20-1 with TRBJ2-7, with TRBD2 identical over 10 bases. V dropped 0 bases and J dropped 6; count of bases not matched to a gene: 5. Germline V gene data show CDR1 as DFQATT and CDR2 as SNEGSKA (reference sequence). The CDR3 sequence is 14 residues long. The CDR3 DNA reads as TGCAGTGCTAGAGATAAAAGCGGGAGGGTCGAGCAGTACTTC. Its translation: CSARDKSGRVEQYF.

This clonotype turned up a few times. The chain joins TRBV4-3 to TRBJ1-5; D unresolved. Trimming took 3 bases from V and 1 from J, leaving 10 bases between them. The CDR3 consists of 15 residues. Germline CDR1 reads LGHNA; CDR2 reads YSLEER. CDR3 residues: CASSQWIGSNQPQHF. As DNA, the CDR3 is TGCGCCAGCAGCCAGTGGATTGGGAGCAATCAGCCCCAGCATTTT.

At least ten counts were recorded for this clonotype. The chain uses TRBV6-2 or TRBV6-3 and TRBJ2-7, with 10 bases fitting TRBD1. The CDR3 is made up of 14 amino acids. Germline CDR1 MNHEY, CDR2 SVGEGT. The ends lost 4 bases at V and 3 bases at J; junction bases unmatched: 3. The CDR3 reads CASSWGQGLYEQYF. CDR3 coding DNA: TGTGCCAGCAGTTGGGGACAGGGGCTCTACGAGCAGTACTTC.

Only a few counts were recorded for this clonotype. The chain has TRBV15 and TRBJ2-7, with no clear D. The CDR3 has 14 residues. Germline V gives CDR1 LNHNV, CDR2 YYDKDF (reference sequence). Trimming took 0 bases from V and 4 from J, leaving 10 bases between them. The CDR3 here is CATSRDPSGYEQYF. The CDR3 DNA reads TGTGCCACCAGCAGAGATCCAAGTGGATACGAGCAGTACTTC. Together with reference TRBV15 and TRBJ2-7, the CDR3 gives the full variable domain: DAMVIQNPRYQVTQFGKPVTLSCSQTLNHNVMYWYQQKSSQAPKLLFHYYDKDFNNEADTPDNFQSRRPNTSFCFLDIRSPGLGDTAMYLCATSRDPSGYEQYFGPGTRLTVT.

This clonotype was seen repeatedly, ten times or more. The chain's CDR3 is CSVATGTGQETQYF. The DNA of the CDR3 is TGCAGCGTCGCCACCGGGACAGGACAAGAGACCCAGTACTTC. The rearrangement links TRBV29-1 to TRBJ2-5, with TRBD1 matching over 8 bases. This CDR3 contains 14 residues. Trimming took 6 bases from V and 2 from J; bases not matched to a gene: 8. CDR1 and CDR2 from the germline V gene are SQVTM and ANQGSEA.

This clonotype has a handful of counts. This rearrangement joins TRBV6-5 to TRBJ1-2; TRBD1 is a possible D gene (5 bases). V was pared by 2 bases and J by 4 bases, with 11 bases between. CDR3 size: 14 residues. The V gene's germline CDR1 is MNHEY and CDR2 SVGAGI. CDR3 residues: CASSYVTDSYGYTF. Written as DNA, the CDR3 is TGTGCCAGCAGTTACGTGACCGACAGCTATGGCTACACCTTC.

This clonotype was seen many times. This chain uses TRBV29-1 with TRBJ2-1; D perhaps matches TRBD2 (6 bases). CDR1 and CDR2 (germline): SQVTM, ANQGSEA. Trimming took off 6 bases at V and 9 bases at J, with 12 bases between the two ends. This CDR3 comprises 11 residues. In DNA, the CDR3 is TGCAGCGTCCGAGTGGGGGGTGAGCAGTTCTTC. Translating it yields CSVRVGGEQFF.

The genes are TRBV15 and TRBJ1-1; 8 bases align to TRBD1. The CDR3 covers 16 residues. The germline gives CDR1 LNHNV, CDR2 YYDKDF (reference sequence). V lost 1 base, J lost 3 bases, and 7 bases stayed unmatched. The CDR3 loop reads CATSRGWQGADTEAFF. For the CDR3, the DNA is TGTGCCACCAGCAGAGGCTGGCAGGGGGCCGACACTGAAGCTTTCTTT. The whole variable domain, remainder taken from reference TRBV15 and TRBJ1-1, is DAMVIQNPRYQVTQFGKPVTLSCSQTLNHNVMYWYQQKSSQAPKLLFHYYDKDFNNEADTPDNFQSRRPNTSFCFLDIRSPGLGDTAMYLCATSRGWQGADTEAFFGQGTRLTVV.

V gene TRBV19 combines with J gene TRBJ2-1; 9 nucleotides agree with TRBD2. The V segment lost 2 bases and the J segment 14 bases; nucleotides outside the gene matches: 7. CDR1 LNHDA and CDR2 SQIVND come from the germline V gene (reference sequence). This CDR3 contains 13 residues. CDR3 in DNA: TGTGCCAGTAGTATACTAGCGGGGACCTCGGAGTTCTTC. Amino acid sequence: CASSILAGTSEFF.

J is TRBJ1-1 and V is TRBV7-3; D perhaps matches TRBD1 (5 bases). The V gene lost 6 bases and the J gene lost 1 base, with 9 bases spanning the gap. The CDR3 totals 13 residues. Germline V gives CDR1 SGHTA, CDR2 FQGTGA. The DNA for the CDR3 is TGTGCCAGCAGTAACGGGGGGAACACTGAAGCTTTCTTT. Translated, it gives CASSNGGNTEAFF.

The rearrangement links TRBV12-3 or TRBV12-4 to TRBJ1-2, with a tentative D call TRBD1 (6 bases). Between the trimmed V and J ends, which lost 4 bases and 8 bases, there was a span of 17 bases. The CDR3 extends over 14 amino acids. CDR3 in DNA: TGTGCCAGCAGTTCCCTAACAGGGACCTGGGGCTACACCTTC. As protein: CASSSLTGTWGYTF.

There are many counts of this clonotype. This rearrangement joins TRBV12-3 or TRBV12-4 to TRBJ1-5, with 10 bases matching TRBD1. CDR3 length: 16 amino acids. Trimming at V came to 5 bases and at J to 1 base, leaving 5 bases not matched to a gene. The chain's CDR3 is CASSGDRGGSNQPQHF. As DNA, the CDR3 is TGTGCCAGCAGTGGGGACAGGGGAGGGAGCAATCAGCCCCAGCATTTT.

This chain connects TRBV27 to TRBJ2-1; 8 nucleotides align to TRBD1. Germline CDR1 is MNHEY and CDR2 is SMNVEV (reference sequence). Trimming removed 4 bases from V and 1 base from J; junction bases left unmatched: 6. This CDR3 has 16 amino acids. This chain's CDR3 is CASSYPDRGSYNEQFF. In DNA form, the CDR3 reads TGTGCCAGCAGTTATCCTGACAGGGGATCCTACAATGAGCAGTTCTTC.

The table lists this clonotype with a few counts. The V call is TRBV18, the J call TRBJ2-7; the D call may be TRBD1 or TRBD2 (5 bases each). The V gene's germline CDR1 is KGHSH and CDR2 LQKENI. The germline V and J ends were trimmed by 0 bases and 9 bases, with 24 bases remaining between them. This CDR3 has 17 residues. This chain's CDR3 is CASSPPGFGGQTAGQYF. CDR3 DNA: TGTGCCAGCTCACCACCCGGGTTTGGGGGTCAAACTGCGGGGCAGTACTTC.

This clonotype was seen a handful of times. The V call is TRBV12-3 or TRBV12-4, the J call TRBJ2-2; a possible D gene is TRBD2 (5 bases). This CDR3 spans 14 amino acids. With 7 bases removed from V and 4 bases from J, the gap between germline ends came to 13 bases. CDR3 region: CASIEFGVTGELFF. The DNA for the CDR3 is TGTGCCAGCATCGAATTCGGGGTCACCGGGGAGCTGTTTTTT.